The 31 T cell receptor beta chains presented below share a single source sample, sequenced in a study of blood T cells in healthy people across ages. PCR was performed a second time for about 7 to 12 cycles using a sample-barcoded 5' primer and a J-beta primer mix. TCRdb reprocessed the 5' RACE reads with MiXCR, giving one entry per CDR3 protein. Of roughly 2 million distinct CDR3 sequences listed, about 50% were seen once; the top ten hold approximately 2.1%. The specimen sequenced was blood. These receptors were obtained from a woman aged 40 to 49 in good health.

This clonotype turned up a few times. This chain links TRBV6-5 with TRBJ1-1; D unclear. This CDR3 is 14 amino acids long. Trimming pared 6 bases from V and 4 bases from J, leaving 15 bases between. Germline V lookup: CDR1 MNHEY, CDR2 SVGAGI. As DNA, the CDR3 is TGTGCCAGCAGGAACGGGCGGTTGGGCACTGAAGCTTTCTTT. This encodes CASRNGRLGTEAFF.

V is TRBV6-2 or TRBV6-3 and J is TRBJ1-4; D uncertain. With 5 bases removed from V and 0 bases from J, the gap between germline ends came to 10 bases. CDR1 MNHEY and CDR2 SVGEGT come from the germline V gene. CDR3 length equals 15 residues. CDR3 sequence (DNA): TGTGCCAGCAGTGACGGGCAGACAACTAATGAAAAACTGTTTTTT. It is translated as CASSDGQTTNEKLFF.

This clonotype was seen a few times. The CDR3 sequence is CASSGLAGSSYNEQFF. The CDR3 region has the DNA TGTGCCAGCAGTGGTCTAGCGGGGAGCTCCTACAATGAGCAGTTCTTC. The chain recombines TRBV28 with TRBJ2-1; 9 positions match TRBD2. Germline lookup yields CDR1 MDHEN and CDR2 SYDVKM. V dropped 5 bases and J dropped 0; count of bases not matched to a gene: 5. The length of the CDR3 is 16 residues. The entire variable domain, with the rest obtained from reference TRBV28 and TRBJ2-1, is as follows: DVKVTQSSRYLVKRTGEKVFLECVQDMDHENMFWYRQDPGLGLRLIYFSYDVKMKEKGDIPEGYSVSREKKERFSLILESASTNQTSMYLCASSGLAGSSYNEQFFGPGTRLTVL.

This chain joins TRBV29-1 and TRBJ2-6; possible D gene TRBD2, 5 bases. Germline V gives CDR1 SQVTM, CDR2 ANQGSEA. CDR3 length equals 14 residues. Trimming took 6 bases from V and 0 from J, leaving 9 bases between them. Written as DNA, the CDR3 is TGCAGCGTAGGACGGGACTCTGGGGCCAACGTCCTGACTTTC. Translating it yields CSVGRDSGANVLTF.

This clonotype has a handful of counts. The rearrangement uses TRBV4-2 and TRBJ2-5; 9 positions match TRBD2. Germline-derived CDR1 and CDR2 are LGHNA and YNFKEQ. The ends lost 0 bases at V and 2 bases at J; junction bases unmatched: 7. This CDR3 comprises 17 residues. This CDR3 is CASSQDISSGAQETQYF. Written as DNA, the CDR3 is TGTGCCAGCAGCCAAGATATTTCTAGCGGGGCTCAAGAGACCCAGTACTTC.

This clonotype was observed a few times. V is TRBV20-1 and J is TRBJ2-5; TRBD2 might be the D (5 bases). There are 14 residues in the CDR3. Germline CDR1 reads DFQATT; CDR2 reads SNEGSKA (reference sequence). V gave up 6 bases and J gave up 5 bases, with 19 bases separating them. The CDR3 loop is CSAEVGGSLETQYF. DNA for the CDR3: TGCAGTGCAGAGGTCGGCGGGTCGCTTGAGACCCAGTACTTC.

The chain combines TRBV7-9 with TRBJ2-4; D possibly corresponds to TRBD2 (7 bases). The DNA end is a closer match to TRBJ2-7, so the J assignment may be wrong. The length of the CDR3 is 15 residues. Germline V lookup: CDR1 SEHNR, CDR2 FQNEAQ (reference sequence). CDR3 in amino acids: CASSGPGGAIDEQYF. In DNA form, the CDR3 reads TGTGCCAGCAGCGGACCGGGGGGCGCAATTGACGAGCAGTACTTC.

CDR3 residues: CASSLATARFGTDTQYF. CDR3 bases: TGTGCCAGCAGCTTAGCCACAGCAAGATTCGGCACAGATACGCAGTATTTT. The V gene is TRBV7-2, the J gene TRBJ2-3; D is uncertain. The CDR3 extends over 17 amino acids. Trimming pared 0 bases from V and 1 base from J, leaving 14 bases between. Germline V CDR1 and CDR2: SGHTA, FQGNSA.

In this sample, this clonotype turned up a few times. The chain couples TRBV27 to TRBJ2-1, with 8 bases fitting TRBD1. The length of the CDR3 is 12 residues. The germline gives CDR1 MNHEY, CDR2 SMNVEV (reference sequence). Trimming at V came to 5 bases and at J to 9 bases, leaving 3 bases not matched to a gene. The CDR3, as DNA: TGTGCCAGCAGTCGGACAGGGCGTGAGCAGTTCTTC. This translates into CASSRTGREQFF.

Worth noting for this clonotype: This may arise from a read error, as a much more abundant clone is one base away. The V gene is TRBV6-1, the J gene TRBJ2-1; no clear D. The end of the DNA is better explained by TRBJ2-7, so the J call may be wrong. The CDR3 length is 16 residues. Germline V lookup: CDR1 MNHNS, CDR2 SASEGT. The CDR3 reads CASSEALNGPYNEQYF. The CDR3 nucleotides are TGTGCCAGCAGTGAAGCCCTAAACGGACCCTACAATGAGCAGTACTTC.

V gene TRBV6-2 or TRBV6-3 combines with J gene TRBJ2-5; D tentatively reads TRBD1 or TRBD2 (6 bases each). Per germline, CDR1 MNHEY and CDR2 SVGEGT. The length of the CDR3 is 17 residues. V was clipped by 7 bases and J by 4 bases, with 25 bases between them. CDR3 loop: CASTHIPPWGAGETQYF. The CDR3 DNA reads as TGTGCCAGCACCCATATACCACCGTGGGGGGCAGGAGAGACCCAGTACTTC.

This clonotype was detected a few times. The rearrangement uses TRBV12-3 or TRBV12-4 and TRBJ1-1; possible D gene TRBD1, 6 bases. V was shortened by 6 bases and J by 8 bases, with 13 bases between the two germline ends. CDR3 length: 12 residues. In DNA form, the CDR3 reads TGTGCCAGCAGCCAATTGGACAGAGAAGCTTTCTTT. Translating it yields CASSQLDREAFF.

The J gene is TRBJ1-4, the V gene TRBV4-3; no reliable D call. CDR1 is LGHNA, CDR2 YSLEER, per germline. This CDR3 region has 16 residues. V dropped 0 bases and J dropped 7 bases, with 15 bases sitting between them. In nucleotides, the CDR3 is TGCGCCAGCAGCCAAGAGAATGAGTTCGGACCTGAAAAACTGTTTTTT. It translates to CASSQENEFGPEKLFF.

CDR3 sequence (DNA): TGTGCCACGGGCACAGCTGAGGGTTTCTATGGCTACACCTTC. Translated: CATGTAEGFYGYTF. The chain joins TRBV24-1 to TRBJ1-2, with D unresolved. Germline V gene lookup returns CDR1 KGHDR and CDR2 SFDVKD. The CDR3 sequence is 14 residues long. V gave up 10 bases and J gave up 4 bases, with 18 bases separating them.

The rearrangement links TRBV7-2 to TRBJ2-4, with 7 bases identical to TRBD1. The germline CDR1 and CDR2 sequences are SGHTA and FQGNSA. V lost 6 bases and J lost 6; bases outside the gene matches: 5. The CDR3 length is 13 residues. In nucleotides, the CDR3 is TGTGCCAGCAGTCCACAGGGGAGAAACATTCAGTACTTC. Its protein product is CASSPQGRNIQYF. Variable domain in full (rest from reference TRBV7-2 and TRBJ2-4): GAGVSQSPSNKVTEKGKDVELRCDPISGHTALYWYRQSLGQGLEFLIYFQGNSAPDKSGLPSDRFSAERTGGSVSTLTIQRTQQEDSAVYLCASSPQGRNIQYFGAGTRLSVL.

In its sample, this clonotype was seen a few times. The chain has TRBV10-3 and TRBJ1-4; D unclear. This CDR3 is built from 15 residues. V lost 0 bases, J lost 5 bases, and 10 bases lay in between. Germline CDR1 reads ENHRY; CDR2 reads SYGVKD. DNA for the CDR3: TGTGCCATCAGTGAGTCTGATGGGCAGAATGAAAAACTGTTTTTT. It yields the protein CAISESDGQNEKLFF.

This chain connects TRBV28 to TRBJ2-1; TRBD1 matches at 11 bases. Germline loops: CDR1 MDHEN, CDR2 SYDVKM. The CDR3 runs to 15 residues. V lost 6 bases to trimming and J lost 8 bases; unmatched junction nucleotides: 9. In DNA, the CDR3 is TGTGCCAGCAGCCGGATCGGACAGGGGGCGTATGAGCAGTTCTTC. The encoded protein is CASSRIGQGAYEQFF.

The chain employs TRBV4-3 and TRBJ2-5, with 9 bases lining up with TRBD2. CDR1 is LGHNA and CDR2 is YSLEER in the germline V gene. The CDR3 totals 16 residues. V lost 4 bases to trimming and J lost 4 bases; unmatched junction nucleotides: 10. The CDR3 nucleotides read TGCGCCAGCAGCCCCGAGCCTAGCGGGATGGGAGAGACCCAGTACTTC. Protein: CASSPEPSGMGETQYF.

Of note for this clonotype: At one boundary the junction diverges from the germline segment, which might be a read error. The chain carries TRBV6-5 and TRBJ2-7; D is unclear. The CDR3 spans 14 residues. Germline CDR1 is MNHEY and CDR2 is SVGAGI. CDR3 protein: CASSYSRSSYEQNF. As DNA, the CDR3 is TGTGCCAGCAGTTACTCGCGGAGCTCCTACGAGCAGAACTTC.

In this sample, this clonotype turned up a few times. V is TRBV28 and J is TRBJ2-7, with a weak D call TRBD2 (6 bases). This CDR3 is built from 15 residues. Between the trimmed V and J ends, which lost 7 bases and 0 bases, there was a span of 16 bases. Germline V gives CDR1 MDHEN, CDR2 SYDVKM. The CDR3 here is CASTSGGIPSYEQYF. As DNA, the CDR3 is TGTGCCAGCACAAGCGGCGGGATACCCTCCTACGAGCAGTACTTC.

The chain couples TRBV7-2 to TRBJ2-3; D possibly uses TRBD1 or TRBD2 (5 bases each). The germline CDR1 and CDR2 sequences are SGHTA and FQGNSA. This CDR3 region has 14 residues. V was cut by 5 bases and J by 5 bases, with 14 bases left in between. The CDR3 here is CASSVRDPEDTQYF. The CDR3 nucleotides read TGTGCCAGCAGCGTAAGGGACCCCGAAGATACGCAGTATTTT.

This clonotype has a handful of counts. The genes are TRBV5-1 and TRBJ2-7; D remains unclear. CDR3 length equals 15 residues. Between the trimmed V and J ends, which lost 0 bases and 3 bases, there was a span of 13 bases. In germline, CDR1 is SGHRS, CDR2 YFSETQ. CDR3 sequence reads: CASSLGGSPGYEQYF. CDR3 DNA: TGCGCCAGCAGCTTGGGCGGATCGCCAGGCTACGAGCAGTACTTC.

For the CDR3, the DNA is TGTGCCAGCAGCCTCCTCAGCGGGGGGGCACAAGATACGCAGTATTTT. It specifies CASSLLSGGAQDTQYF. This chain links TRBV6-1 with TRBJ2-3; 10 bases fit TRBD2. The CDR3 spans 16 residues. The V gene's germline CDR1 is MNHNS and CDR2 SASEGT. V dropped 6 bases and J dropped 5; count of bases not matched to a gene: 11.

V is TRBV2 and J is TRBJ2-1, with TRBD2 matching over 13 bases. Germline CDR1 reads SNHLY; CDR2 reads FYNNEI. CDR3 size: 17 residues. V lost 6 bases to trimming and J lost 0 bases; unmatched junction nucleotides: 5. In nucleotides, the CDR3 is TGTGCCAGCAGACCGGGACTAGCGGGAAGCTCCTACAATGAGCAGTTCTTC. This sequence encodes CASRPGLAGSSYNEQFF.

CDR3 sequence (DNA): TGTGCCAGCAGTGCTTACAGGGGATGGGAGCAGTACTTC. Encoded protein: CASSAYRGWEQYF. The rearrangement links TRBV6-1 to TRBJ2-7, with 7 positions matching TRBD1. With V trimmed by 4 bases and J by 7 bases, 7 bases remained unmatched. The CDR3 loop spans 13 amino acids. Germline CDR1 reads MNHNS; CDR2 reads SASEGT.

This clonotype turned up a few times. This chain joins TRBV13 and TRBJ2-1; D possibly uses TRBD1 or TRBD2 (5 bases each). Germline V gene sequence: CDR1 PRHDT, CDR2 FYEKMQ (reference sequence). This CDR3 region has 14 residues. Between the trimmed V and J ends, which lost 6 bases and 1 base, there was a span of 10 bases. The CDR3, as DNA: TGTGCCAGCAGTCGCGAGGGGTCCTACAATGAGCAGTTCTTC. This codes for CASSREGSYNEQFF.

The rearrangement links TRBV29-1 to TRBJ1-1; 8 bases fit TRBD1. This CDR3 has 17 residues. V lost 4 bases, J lost 4 bases, and 17 bases stayed unmatched. In germline, CDR1 is SQVTM, CDR2 ANQGSEA. The CDR3 sequence is CSVVGRPLTGEGTEAFF. The CDR3 nucleotides read TGCAGCGTTGTCGGACGTCCCTTGACAGGGGAGGGCACTGAAGCTTTCTTT.

This sequence joins TRBV20-1 and TRBJ1-3, with 8 bases aligning to TRBD1. J was trimmed by 2 bases and V by 6 bases; bases with no gene match: 3. The CDR3 loop spans 13 amino acids. The germline V gene has CDR1 DFQATT and CDR2 SNEGSKA (reference sequence). CDR3: CSATQGAGNTIYF. CDR3 sequence (DNA): TGCAGTGCCACACAGGGGGCTGGAAACACCATATATTTT.

The CDR3 DNA is TGTGCCAGCATCCCCAGCAGGGTGACCGCAGCTAACTATGGCTACACCTTC. Translated, it gives CASIPSRVTAANYGYTF. This chain joins TRBV6-1 and TRBJ1-2; TRBD1 might be the D (5 bases). The CDR3 contains 17 residues. V was pared by 7 bases and J by 0 bases, with 21 bases between. The germline V gene has CDR1 MNHNS and CDR2 SASEGT.

This clonotype was seen a handful of times. The chain is built from TRBV24-1 and TRBJ1-2; no clear D. Germline V gene lookup returns CDR1 KGHDR and CDR2 SFDVKD. Between the trimmed V and J ends, which lost 1 base and 3 bases, there was a span of 8 bases. The CDR3 runs to 14 residues. The CDR3 DNA follows: TGTGCCACCAGTGATTTTGCCCGGGACTATGGCTACACCTTC. Amino acids: CATSDFARDYGYTF.

The chain couples TRBV27 to TRBJ1-2; 7 nucleotides match TRBD1. Unmatched junction bases numbered 8, after V lost 6 bases and J lost 4 bases. The germline V gene has CDR1 MNHEY and CDR2 SMNVEV (reference sequence). The CDR3 consists of 14 residues. The CDR3 loop reads CASRDTGASYGYTF. For the CDR3, the DNA is TGTGCCAGCAGGGACACAGGGGCTTCCTATGGCTACACCTTC.